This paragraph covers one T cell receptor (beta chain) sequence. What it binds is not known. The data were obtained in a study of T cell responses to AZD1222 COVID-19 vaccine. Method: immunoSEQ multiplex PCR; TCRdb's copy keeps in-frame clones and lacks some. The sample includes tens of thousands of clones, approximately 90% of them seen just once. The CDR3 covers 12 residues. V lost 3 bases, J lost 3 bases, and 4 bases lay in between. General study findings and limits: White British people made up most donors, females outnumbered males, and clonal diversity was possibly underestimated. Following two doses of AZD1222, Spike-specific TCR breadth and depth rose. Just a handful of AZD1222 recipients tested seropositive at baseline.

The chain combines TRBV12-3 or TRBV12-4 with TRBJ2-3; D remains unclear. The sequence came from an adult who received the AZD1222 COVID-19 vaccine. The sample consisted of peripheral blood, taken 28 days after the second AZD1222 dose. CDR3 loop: CASSLRTDTQYF. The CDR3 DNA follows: TGTGCCAGCAGTTTGCGGACAGATACGCAGTATTTT.